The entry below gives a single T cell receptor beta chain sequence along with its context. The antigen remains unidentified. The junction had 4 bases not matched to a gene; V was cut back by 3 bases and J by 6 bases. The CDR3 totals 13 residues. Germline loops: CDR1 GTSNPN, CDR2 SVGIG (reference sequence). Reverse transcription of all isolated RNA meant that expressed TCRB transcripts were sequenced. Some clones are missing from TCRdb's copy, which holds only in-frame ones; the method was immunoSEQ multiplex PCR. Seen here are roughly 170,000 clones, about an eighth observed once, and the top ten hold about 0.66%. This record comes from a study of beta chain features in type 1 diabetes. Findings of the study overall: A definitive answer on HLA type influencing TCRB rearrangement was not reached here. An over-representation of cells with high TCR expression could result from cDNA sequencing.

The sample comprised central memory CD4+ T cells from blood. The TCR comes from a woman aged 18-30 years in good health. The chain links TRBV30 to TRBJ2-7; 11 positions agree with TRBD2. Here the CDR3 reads CAWRLAGDPEQYF. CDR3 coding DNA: TGTGCCTGGAGACTAGCGGGAGATCCCGAGCAGTACTTC.